This T cell receptor (beta chain) stems from a study of beta chain features in type 1 diabetes. Germline loops: CDR1 MDHEN, CDR2 SYDVKM. V was trimmed by 8 bases and J by 1 base, leaving 12 bases between them. CDR3 length: 14 residues. Reverse transcribing all isolated RNA meant expressed TCRB transcripts were sequenced. Sequencing was performed with immunoSEQ multiplex PCR; in TCRdb, only in-frame clones are kept and a portion is missing. Found here are over 350,000 clones, around 16% of them singletons; the top ten hold approximately 0.019%. CD45RO/CCR7/CD25/CD127/CD95/CD27 separated CD4+ naive, central memory, regulatory and stem cell-like memory cells by sorting. Sorted populations all had greater than 95% purity.

The specimen sequenced was naive CD4+ T cells from blood. This rearrangement joins TRBV28 to TRBJ1-5, with D hard to call. This sequence originates from a woman aged 18-29 years in good health. The CDR3, as DNA: TGTGCCAGCCACCGGAGGGAGAGCAATCAGCCCCAGCATTTT. Translation: CASHRRESNQPQHF.